This TCR beta chain was captured by sequencing in a study of shared clonotypes between healthy human individuals. At the level of the study: For every donor, three CD4 naive, three CD4 memory, two CD8 naive and one CD8 memory plates were used. Overall study findings and caveats: It was anticipated that sequencing depth would influence how many clonotypes donors shared.

The CDR3 runs to 15 residues. Trimming removed 5 bases from V and 1 base from J; junction bases left unmatched: 8. The germline gives CDR1 SEHNR, CDR2 FQNEAQ (reference sequence). Repertoires were generated with immunoSEQ multiplex PCR, while TCRdb's copy carries only in-frame clones and drops some. The table includes about 2.3 million clones, just under 95% detected once. The study drew its donors from healthy HIV-negative adults without recent acute infections or vaccinations. The CD4+ fraction was divided into a CD45RA+ naive subset and a CD45RA-negative memory subset. Turning to this clone: What it recognizes is unknown.

The source is a man younger than 35 in good health. Some clones in this sample may be carry-over from other donors' samples. The rearrangement links TRBV7-9 to TRBJ2-7; 7 bases align to TRBD1. Sequencing used naive CD4+ T cells from PBMCs. The subset: CD45RA+ positively selected. The CDR3 loop is CASSLGTASSYEQYF. The CDR3 coding sequence is TGTGCCAGCAGCCTGGGGACAGCCTCGTCCTACGAGCAGTACTTC.